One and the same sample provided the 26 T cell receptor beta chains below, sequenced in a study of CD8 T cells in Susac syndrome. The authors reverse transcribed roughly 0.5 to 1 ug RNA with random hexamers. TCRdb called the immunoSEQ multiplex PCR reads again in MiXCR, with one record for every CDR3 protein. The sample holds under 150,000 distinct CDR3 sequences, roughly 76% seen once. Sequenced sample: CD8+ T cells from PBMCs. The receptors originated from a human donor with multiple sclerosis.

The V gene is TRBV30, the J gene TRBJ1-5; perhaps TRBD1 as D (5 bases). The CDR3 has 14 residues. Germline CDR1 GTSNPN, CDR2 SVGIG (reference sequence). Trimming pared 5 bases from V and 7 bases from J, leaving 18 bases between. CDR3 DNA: TGTGCCTGGGCCTACCTGGGAAGGGGACAGCCCCAGCATTTT. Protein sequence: CAWAYLGRGQPQHF.

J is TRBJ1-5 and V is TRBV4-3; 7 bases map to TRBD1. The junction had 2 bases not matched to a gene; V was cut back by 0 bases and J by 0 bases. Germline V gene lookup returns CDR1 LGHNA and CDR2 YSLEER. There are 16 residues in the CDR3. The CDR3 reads CASSQDGTDSNQPQHF. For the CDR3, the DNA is TGCGCCAGCAGCCAAGACGGGACAGATAGCAATCAGCCCCAGCATTTT.

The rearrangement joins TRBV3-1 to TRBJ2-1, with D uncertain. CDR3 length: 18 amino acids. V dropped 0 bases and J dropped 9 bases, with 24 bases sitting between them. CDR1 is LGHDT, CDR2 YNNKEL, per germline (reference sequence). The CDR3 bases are TGTGCCAGCAGCCAAGATCCTTATAGGTACGTGCTGGGTAGTGAGCAGTTCTTC. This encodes CASSQDPYRYVLGSEQFF.

DNA of the CDR3: TGTGCCAGCAGCGGACAGAACGATACGCAGTATTTT. It is translated as CASSGQNDTQYF. V usage is TRBV7-9 and J usage is TRBJ2-3; maybe TRBD1 (6 bases). The CDR3 spans 12 residues. Trimming removed 5 bases from V and 6 bases from J, with 9 bases in between. Germline-derived CDR1 and CDR2 are SEHNR and FQNEAQ (reference sequence).

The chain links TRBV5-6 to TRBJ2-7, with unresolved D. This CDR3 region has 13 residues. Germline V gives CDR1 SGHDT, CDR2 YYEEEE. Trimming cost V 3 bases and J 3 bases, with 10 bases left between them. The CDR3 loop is CASSSYSDYEQYF. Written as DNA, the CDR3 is TGTGCCAGCAGCTCCTACAGTGACTACGAGCAGTACTTC.

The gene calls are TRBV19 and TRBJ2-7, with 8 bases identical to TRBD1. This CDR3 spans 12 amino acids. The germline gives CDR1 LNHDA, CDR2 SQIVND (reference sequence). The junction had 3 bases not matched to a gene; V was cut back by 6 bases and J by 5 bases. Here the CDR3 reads CASSRTGNEQYF. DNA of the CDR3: TGTGCCAGTAGCAGGACAGGGAACGAGCAGTACTTC.

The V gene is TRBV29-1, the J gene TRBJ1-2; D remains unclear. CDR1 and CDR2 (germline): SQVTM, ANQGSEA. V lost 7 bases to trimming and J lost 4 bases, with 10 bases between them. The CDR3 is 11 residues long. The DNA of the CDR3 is TGCAGCGCCGTGCCAGTCTATGGCTACACCTTC. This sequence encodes CSAVPVYGYTF.

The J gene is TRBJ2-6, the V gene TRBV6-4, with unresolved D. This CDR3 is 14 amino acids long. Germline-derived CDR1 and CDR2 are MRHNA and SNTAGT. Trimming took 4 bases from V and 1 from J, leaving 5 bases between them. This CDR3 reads CASSGESGANVLTF. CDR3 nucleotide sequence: TGTGCCAGCAGTGGCGAATCTGGGGCCAACGTCCTGACTTTC.

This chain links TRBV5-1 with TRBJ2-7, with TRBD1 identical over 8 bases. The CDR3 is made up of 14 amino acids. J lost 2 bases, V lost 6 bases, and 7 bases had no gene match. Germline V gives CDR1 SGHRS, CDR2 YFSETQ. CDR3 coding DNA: TGCGCCAGCACCGTGACAGGGGAGACCTACGAGCAGTACTTC. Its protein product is CASTVTGETYEQYF.

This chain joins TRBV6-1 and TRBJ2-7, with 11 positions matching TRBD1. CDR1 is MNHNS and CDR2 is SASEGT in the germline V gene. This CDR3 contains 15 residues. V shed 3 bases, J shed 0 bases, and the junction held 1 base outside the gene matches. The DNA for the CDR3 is TGTGCCAGCAGTGAGGGGACAGGGGGCTCCTACGAGCAGTACTTC. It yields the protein CASSEGTGGSYEQYF.

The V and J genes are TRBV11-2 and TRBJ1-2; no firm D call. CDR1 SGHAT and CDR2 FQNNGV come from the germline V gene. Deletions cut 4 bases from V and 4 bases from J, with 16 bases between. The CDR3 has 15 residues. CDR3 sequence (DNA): TGTGCCAGCAGCTCCTCAGACACGCTCCTCTATGGCTACACCTTC. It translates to CASSSSDTLLYGYTF.

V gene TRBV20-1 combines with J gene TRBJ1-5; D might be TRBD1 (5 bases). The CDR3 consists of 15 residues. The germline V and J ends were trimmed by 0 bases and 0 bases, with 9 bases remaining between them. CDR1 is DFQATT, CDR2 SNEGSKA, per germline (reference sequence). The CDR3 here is CSAREQANSNQPQHF. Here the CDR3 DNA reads TGCAGTGCTAGAGAACAGGCTAATAGCAATCAGCCCCAGCATTTT.

The CDR3 is CSVDRAGRLGYTF. The DNA for the CDR3 is TGCAGCGTTGACCGGGCGGGACGTCTAGGGTACACCTTC. V and J are TRBV29-1 and TRBJ1-2; perhaps TRBD1 as D (5 bases). The CDR3 length is 13 residues. Germline lookup yields CDR1 SQVTM and CDR2 ANQGSEA. The V end was cut by 3 bases, the J end by 11 bases, with 19 bases between.

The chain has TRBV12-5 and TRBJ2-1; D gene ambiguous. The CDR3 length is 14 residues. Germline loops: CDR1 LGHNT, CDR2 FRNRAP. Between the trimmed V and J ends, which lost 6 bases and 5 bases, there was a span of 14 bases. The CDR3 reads CASGPPEDDNEQFF. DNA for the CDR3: TGTGCTAGTGGCCCCCCCGAGGACGACAATGAGCAGTTCTTC.

CDR3 loop: CASSQDPLSGTYNEQFF. DNA for the CDR3: TGCGCCAGCAGCCAAGATCCTCTCTCTGGAACCTACAATGAGCAGTTCTTC. The chain combines TRBV4-3 with TRBJ2-1; D is unclear. The V gene lost 0 bases and the J gene lost 2 bases, with 14 bases spanning the gap. The length of the CDR3 is 17 residues. Germline V gene data show CDR1 as LGHNA and CDR2 as YSLEER.

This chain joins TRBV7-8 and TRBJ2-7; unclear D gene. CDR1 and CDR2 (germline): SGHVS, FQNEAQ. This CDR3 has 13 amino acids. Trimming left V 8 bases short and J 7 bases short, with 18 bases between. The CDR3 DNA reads TGTGCCAGCTCCCTTTATGGCCTCGGGGAGCAGTACTTC. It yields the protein CASSLYGLGEQYF.

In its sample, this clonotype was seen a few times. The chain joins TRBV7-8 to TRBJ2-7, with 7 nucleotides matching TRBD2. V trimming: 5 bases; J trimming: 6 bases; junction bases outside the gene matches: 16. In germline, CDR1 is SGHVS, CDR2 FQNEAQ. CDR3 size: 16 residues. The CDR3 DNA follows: TGTGCCAGCAGCCCCACGGGGGGATGGAGCATTGGCGAGCAGTACGTC. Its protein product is CASSPTGGWSIGEQYV.

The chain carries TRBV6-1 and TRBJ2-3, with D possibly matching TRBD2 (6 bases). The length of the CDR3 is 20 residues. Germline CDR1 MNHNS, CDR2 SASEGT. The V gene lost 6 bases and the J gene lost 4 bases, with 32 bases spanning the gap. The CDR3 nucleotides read TGTGCCAGCAGACACTTCAGTAGTAGCGGCGGTCTAGTTGCCCCAGATACGCAGTATTTT. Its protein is CASRHFSSSGGLVAPDTQYF.

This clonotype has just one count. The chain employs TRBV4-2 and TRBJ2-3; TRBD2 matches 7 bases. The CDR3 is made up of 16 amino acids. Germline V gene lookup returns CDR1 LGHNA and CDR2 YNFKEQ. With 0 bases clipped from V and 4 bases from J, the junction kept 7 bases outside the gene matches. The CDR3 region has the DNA TGTGCCAGCAGCCAAGACCCGGCGGGAGAGGCAGATACGCAGTATTTT. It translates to CASSQDPAGEADTQYF.

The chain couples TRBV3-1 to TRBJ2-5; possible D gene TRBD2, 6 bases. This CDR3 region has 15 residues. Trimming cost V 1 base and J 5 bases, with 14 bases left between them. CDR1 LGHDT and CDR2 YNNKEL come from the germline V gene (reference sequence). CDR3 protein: CASSQVRARGETQYF. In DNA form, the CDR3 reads TGTGCCAGCAGCCAAGTCCGGGCCCGGGGGGAGACCCAGTACTTC.

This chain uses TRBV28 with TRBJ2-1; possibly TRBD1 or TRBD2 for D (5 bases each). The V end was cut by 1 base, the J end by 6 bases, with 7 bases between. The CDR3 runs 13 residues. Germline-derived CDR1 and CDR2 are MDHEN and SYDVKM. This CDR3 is CASSLYGANEQFF. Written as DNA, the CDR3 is TGTGCCAGCAGTTTATACGGGGCCAATGAGCAGTTCTTC.

CDR3 in DNA: TGCAGCGTTACTAGCGGGGGGGCAACCGGGGAGCTGTTTTTT. Encoded protein: CSVTSGGATGELFF. This chain links TRBV29-1 with TRBJ2-2; TRBD2 matches 13 bases. Per the germline V gene, CDR1 is SQVTM and CDR2 is ANQGSEA. This CDR3 comprises 14 residues. J gave up 5 bases and V 5 bases, and 2 bases lay outside the gene matches.

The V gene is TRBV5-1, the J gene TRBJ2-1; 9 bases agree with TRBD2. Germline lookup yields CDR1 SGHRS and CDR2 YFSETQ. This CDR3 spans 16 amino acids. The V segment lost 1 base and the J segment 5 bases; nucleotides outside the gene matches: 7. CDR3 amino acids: CASSLFATSGDNEQFF. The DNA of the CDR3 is TGCGCCAGCAGCTTGTTCGCGACTAGCGGAGACAATGAGCAGTTCTTC.

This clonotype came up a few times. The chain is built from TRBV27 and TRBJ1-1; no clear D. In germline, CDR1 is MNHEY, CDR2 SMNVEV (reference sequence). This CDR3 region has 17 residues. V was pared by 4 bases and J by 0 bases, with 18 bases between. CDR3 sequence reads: CASSSVYVSPLNTEAFF. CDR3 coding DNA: TGTGCCAGCAGTTCCGTCTATGTAAGTCCATTGAACACTGAAGCTTTCTTT.

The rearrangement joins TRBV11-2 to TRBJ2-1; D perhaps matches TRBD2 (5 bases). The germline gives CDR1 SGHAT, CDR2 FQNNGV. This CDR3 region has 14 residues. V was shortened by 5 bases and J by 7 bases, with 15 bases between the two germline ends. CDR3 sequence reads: CASSLWSGINEQFF. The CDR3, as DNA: TGTGCCAGCAGCCTGTGGTCCGGGATAAATGAGCAGTTCTTC.

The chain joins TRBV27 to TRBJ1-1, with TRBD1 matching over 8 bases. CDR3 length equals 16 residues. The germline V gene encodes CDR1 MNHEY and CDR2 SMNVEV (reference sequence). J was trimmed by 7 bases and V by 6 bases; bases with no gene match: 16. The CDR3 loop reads CASSRGAGQGRGEAFF. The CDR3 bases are TGTGCCAGCAGCCGAGGGGCCGGACAGGGTCGAGGTGAAGCTTTCTTT.